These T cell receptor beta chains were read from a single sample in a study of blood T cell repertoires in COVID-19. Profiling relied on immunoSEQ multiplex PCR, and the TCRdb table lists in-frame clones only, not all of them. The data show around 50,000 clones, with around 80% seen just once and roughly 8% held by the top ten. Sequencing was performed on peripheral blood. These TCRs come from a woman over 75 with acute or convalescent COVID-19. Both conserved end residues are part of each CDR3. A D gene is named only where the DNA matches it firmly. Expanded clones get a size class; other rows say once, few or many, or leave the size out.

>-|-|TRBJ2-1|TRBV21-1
CASSRRVYNEQFF
TGTGCCAGCAGCAGGCGGGTCTACAATGAGCAGTTCTTC
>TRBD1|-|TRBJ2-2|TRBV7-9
CASSLALTGQTNTGELFF
TGTGCCAGCAGCTTAGCGCTAACGGGACAGACGAACACCGGGGAGCTGTTTTTT
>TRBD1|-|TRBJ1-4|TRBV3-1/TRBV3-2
CASSPGQGTNEKLFF
TGTGCCAGCAGCCCCGGACAGGGTACTAATGAAAAACTGTTTTTT
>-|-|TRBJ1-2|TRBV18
CASSPTDQGLYGYTF
TGTGCCAGCTCACCGACCGACCAGGGGCTCTATGGCTACACCTTC
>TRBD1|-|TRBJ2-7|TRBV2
CASSPRTGGLYEQYF
TGTGCCAGCAGTCCTAGAACAGGGGGGCTTTACGAGCAGTACTTC
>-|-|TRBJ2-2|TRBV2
CASSDGLRYTGELFF
TGTGCCAGCAGTGATGGGCTCCGATACACCGGGGAGCTGTTTTTT
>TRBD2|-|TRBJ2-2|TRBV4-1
CASSQFSGGANTGELFF
TGCGCCAGCAGCCAATTTAGCGGGGGGGCGAACACCGGGGAGCTGTTTTTT
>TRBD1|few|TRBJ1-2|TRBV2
CASTKDRGNRNGYTF
TGTGCCAGCACGAAAGACAGGGGGAATCGGAATGGCTACACCTTC
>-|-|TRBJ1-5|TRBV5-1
CASSLGPASLDGGQPQHF
TGCGCCAGCAGCTTGGGCCCGGCTAGTTTAGACGGCGGACAGCCCCAGCATTTT
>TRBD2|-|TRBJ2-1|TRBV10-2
CASSSWGGGAYGEQFF
TGCGCCAGCAGTAGCTGGGGCGGGGGGGCTTATGGTGAGCAGTTCTTC
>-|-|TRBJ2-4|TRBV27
CASSREGGVKNIQYF
TGTGCCAGCAGCCGGGAAGGAGGGGTCAAAAACATTCAGTACTTC
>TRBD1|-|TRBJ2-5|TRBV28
CASSPLTGVQETQYF
TGTGCCAGCAGTCCCCTAACAGGGGTTCAAGAGACCCAGTACTTC
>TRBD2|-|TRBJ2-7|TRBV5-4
CASSLETSGEQYF
TGTGCCAGCAGCTTGGAGACTAGCGGCGAGCAGTACTTC
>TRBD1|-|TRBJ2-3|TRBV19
CASSGGQGFADTQYF
TGTGCCAGTAGTGGGGGACAGGGGTTCGCAGATACGCAGTATTTT
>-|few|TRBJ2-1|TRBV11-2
CASGGGRGIRSYNEQFF
TGTGCCAGCGGAGGTGGGAGAGGGATAAGGTCCTACAATGAGCAGTTCTTC
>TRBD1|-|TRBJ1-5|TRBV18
CASSHGQGNQPQHF
TGTGCCAGCTCACACGGACAGGGCAATCAGCCCCAGCATTTT
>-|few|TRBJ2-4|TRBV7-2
CASSLVGGQNIQYF
TGTGCCAGCAGCTTAGTGGGGGGTCAAAACATTCAGTACTTC
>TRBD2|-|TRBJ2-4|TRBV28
CASSPSGGSKNIQYF
TGTGCCAGCAGTCCTTCCGGGGGGTCCAAAAACATTCAGTACTTC
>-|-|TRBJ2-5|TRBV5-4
CASSLGVGSAVETQYF
TGTGCCAGCAGCTTGGGGGTCGGGTCCGCCGTAGAGACCCAGTACTTC
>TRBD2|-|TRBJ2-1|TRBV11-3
CASREGPNEQFF
TGTGCCAGCCGGGAGGGCCCCAATGAGCAGTTCTTC
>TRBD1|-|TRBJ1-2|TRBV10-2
CASSETSGGSYGYTF
TGCGCCAGCAGTGAGACCTCAGGGGGGTCTTATGGCTACACCTTC